This T cell receptor (beta chain) was sequenced for a study of blood T cells in healthy people across ages. Primed by a sample-barcoded 5' primer and a J-beta primer mix, a second PCR proceeded for roughly 6 to 12 cycles. TCRdb fed the 5' RACE reads into MiXCR, producing one record per CDR3 protein. The table includes 700,000 or so distinct CDR3 sequences, roughly 43% detected once. Study outcomes and limitations: PBMCs that were unsorted prevented a conclusive naive versus antigen-experienced comparison. The donors' CMV status was not determined, possibly confounding changes in expanded clonotypes.

Per the germline V gene, CDR1 is SGHTA and CDR2 is FQGNSA. CDR3 length: 15 amino acids. A note on this clonotype: Its antigen is currently unknown.

The sequence derives from a man older than 75 in good health. The genes are TRBV7-2 and TRBJ2-5, with TRBD2 identical over 8 bases. With the DNA end fitting TRBJ2-7 better, the J assignment may be wrong. Sequencing was carried out using blood. As DNA, the CDR3 is TGTGCCAGCTCGGTTCTTAGCGGGAATCAACACGAGCAGTACTTC. This sequence encodes CASSVLSGNQHEQYF.